This T cell receptor beta chain was found in a study of cytomegalovirus exposure and HLA in healthy donors. PCR primers comprised 60 Vbeta and 13 Jbeta primers. In the authors' workflow: An analysis that came later counted approximately 76 million unique TCR beta chains, around 12 million shared. Using immunoSEQ multiplex PCR, the repertoire was profiled, and TCRdb retains in-frame clones only, with some absent. V and J calls and clone size are given by that table; D and trimming were obtained from the DNA. The sample yields some 65,000 clones, about 78% seen once. V lost 4 bases, J lost 5 bases, and 21 bases stayed unmatched. CDR1 is LGHNA, CDR2 YSLEER, per germline. The CDR3 runs 20 residues.

The V gene is TRBV4-3, the J gene TRBJ2-1; TRBD1 agrees at 9 bases. The clonotype was recovered from a girl aged 5-17 years in good health and CMV-seropositive. The material sequenced was PBMCs. CDR3: CASSPIHNYQQGAVNNEQFF. For the CDR3, the DNA is TGCGCCAGCAGCCCTATCCACAATTACCAACAGGGGGCCGTAAACAATGAGCAGTTCTTC.